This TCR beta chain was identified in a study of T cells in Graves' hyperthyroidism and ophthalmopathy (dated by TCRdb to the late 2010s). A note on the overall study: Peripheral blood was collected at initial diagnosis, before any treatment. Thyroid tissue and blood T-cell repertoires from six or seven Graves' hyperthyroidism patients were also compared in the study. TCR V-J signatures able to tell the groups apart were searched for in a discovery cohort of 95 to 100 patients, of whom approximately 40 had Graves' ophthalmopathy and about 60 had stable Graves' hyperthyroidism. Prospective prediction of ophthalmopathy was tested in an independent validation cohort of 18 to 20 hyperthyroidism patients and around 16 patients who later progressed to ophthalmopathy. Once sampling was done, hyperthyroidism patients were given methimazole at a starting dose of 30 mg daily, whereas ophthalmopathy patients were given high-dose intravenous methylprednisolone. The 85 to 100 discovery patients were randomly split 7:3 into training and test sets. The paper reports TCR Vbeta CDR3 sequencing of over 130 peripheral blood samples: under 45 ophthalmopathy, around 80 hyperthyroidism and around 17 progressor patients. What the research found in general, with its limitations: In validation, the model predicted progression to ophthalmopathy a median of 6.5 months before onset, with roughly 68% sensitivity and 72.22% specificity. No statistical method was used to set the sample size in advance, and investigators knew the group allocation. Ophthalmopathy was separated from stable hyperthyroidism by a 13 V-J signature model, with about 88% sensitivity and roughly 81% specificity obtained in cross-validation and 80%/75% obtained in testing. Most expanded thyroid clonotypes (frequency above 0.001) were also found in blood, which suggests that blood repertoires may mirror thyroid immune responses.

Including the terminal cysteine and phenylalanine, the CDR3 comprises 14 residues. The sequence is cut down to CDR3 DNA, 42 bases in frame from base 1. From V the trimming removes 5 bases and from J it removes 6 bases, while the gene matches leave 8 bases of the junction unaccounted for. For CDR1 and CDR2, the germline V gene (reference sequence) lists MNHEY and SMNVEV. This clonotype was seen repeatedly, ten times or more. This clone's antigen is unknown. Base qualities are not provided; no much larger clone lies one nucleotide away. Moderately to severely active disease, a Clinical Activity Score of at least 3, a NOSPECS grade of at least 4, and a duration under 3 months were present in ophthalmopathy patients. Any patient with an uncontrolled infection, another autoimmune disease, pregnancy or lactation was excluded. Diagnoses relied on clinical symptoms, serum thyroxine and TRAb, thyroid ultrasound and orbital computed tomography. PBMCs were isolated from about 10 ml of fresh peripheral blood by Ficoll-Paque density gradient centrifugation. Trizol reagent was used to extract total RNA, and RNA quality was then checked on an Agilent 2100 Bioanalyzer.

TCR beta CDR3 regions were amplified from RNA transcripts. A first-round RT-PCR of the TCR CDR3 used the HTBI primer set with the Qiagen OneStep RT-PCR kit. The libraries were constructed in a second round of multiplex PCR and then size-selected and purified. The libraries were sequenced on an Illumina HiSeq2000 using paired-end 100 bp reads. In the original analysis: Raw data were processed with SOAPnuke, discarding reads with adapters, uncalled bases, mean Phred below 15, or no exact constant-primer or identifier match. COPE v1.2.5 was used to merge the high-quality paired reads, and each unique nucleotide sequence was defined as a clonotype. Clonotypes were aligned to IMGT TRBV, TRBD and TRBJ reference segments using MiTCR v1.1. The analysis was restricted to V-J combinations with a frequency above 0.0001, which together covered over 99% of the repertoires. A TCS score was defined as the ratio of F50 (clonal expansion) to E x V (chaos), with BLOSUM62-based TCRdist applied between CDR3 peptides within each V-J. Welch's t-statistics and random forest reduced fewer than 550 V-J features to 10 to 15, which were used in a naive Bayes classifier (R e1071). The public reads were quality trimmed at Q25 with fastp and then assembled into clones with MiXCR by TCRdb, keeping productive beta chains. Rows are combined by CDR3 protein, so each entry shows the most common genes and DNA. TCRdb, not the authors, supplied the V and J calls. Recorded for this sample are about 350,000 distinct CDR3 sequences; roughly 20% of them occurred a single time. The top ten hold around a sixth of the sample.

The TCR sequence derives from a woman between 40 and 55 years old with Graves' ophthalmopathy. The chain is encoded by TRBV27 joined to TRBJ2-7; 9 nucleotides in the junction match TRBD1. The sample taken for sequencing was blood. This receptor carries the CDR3 CASSPPGQGAEQYF. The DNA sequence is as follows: TGTGCCAGCAGTCCCCCGGGACAGGGAGCCGAGCAGTACTTC.